The 6 T cell receptor beta chains reported below all come from one sample, sequenced in a study of cytomegalovirus exposure and HLA in healthy donors. Primers for the PCR totalled 60 Vbeta and 13 Jbeta. TCRdb's table, derived via immunoSEQ multiplex PCR, lists solely in-frame clones and lacks some. Seen here are roughly 110,000 clones, 74% observed once, and the top ten hold around 4.8%. The sample comprised PBMCs. The receptors were gathered from a man aged 25 to 40 in good health and CMV-seropositive.

This clone has just a few counts. The chain is built from TRBV5-1 and TRBJ2-3, with 10 bases lining up with TRBD1. The CDR3 length is 15 residues. Germline V gene data show CDR1 as SGHRS and CDR2 as YFSETQ. V was clipped by 4 bases and J by 6 bases; unmatched bases: 8. The CDR3 DNA reads as TGCGCCAGCAGCCCGGGGACAGGGGCCGGCGATACGCAGTATTTT. Amino acids: CASSPGTGAGDTQYF.

The chain is built from TRBV10-1 and TRBJ2-1; 9 nucleotides align to TRBD1. CDR3 length: 14 residues. After removal of 5 bases from V and 8 bases from J, the junction contained 7 bases not matched to a gene. The germline CDR1 and CDR2 sequences are WNHNN and SYGVQD (reference sequence). In nucleotides, the CDR3 is TGCGCCAGCAGTAAACAGGGGGCAGGTGATGAGCAGTTCTTC. Its protein is CASSKQGAGDEQFF.

The chain uses TRBV7-2 and TRBJ2-1; 8 bases align to TRBD1. This CDR3 contains 11 residues. Germline trimming cut 5 bases from V and 15 bases from J; bases unmatched to any gene: 6. Germline loops: CDR1 SGHTA, CDR2 FQGNSA. The CDR3: CASSLGQGRFF. The CDR3 region has the DNA TGTGCCAGCAGCCTTGGACAGGGTCGGTTCTTC. Complete variable domain (other parts from reference TRBV7-2 and TRBJ2-1): GAGVSQSPSNKVTEKGKDVELRCDPISGHTALYWYRQSLGQGLEFLIYFQGNSAPDKSGLPSDRFSAERTGGSVSTLTIQRTQQEDSAVYLCASSLGQGRFFGPGTRLTVL.

The chain combines TRBV6-6 with TRBJ1-4, with D hard to call. The CDR3 consists of 12 residues. Germline CDR1 reads MNHNY; CDR2 reads SVGAGI (reference sequence). The germline V and J ends were trimmed by 4 bases and 6 bases, with 6 bases remaining between them. CDR3 residues: CASSFPDEKLFF. CDR3 sequence (DNA): TGTGCCAGCAGTTTTCCCGATGAAAAACTGTTTTTT.

This clone is a singleton in its sample. This rearrangement joins TRBV15 to TRBJ2-3, with TRBD2 as a possible D gene (6 bases). V was clipped by 5 bases and J by 0 bases, with 12 bases between them. Germline assignment: CDR1 LNHNV and CDR2 YYDKDF (reference sequence). The CDR3 has 15 residues. CDR3 nucleotides: TGTGCCACCAGCCCCGGGACTTCCAGCACAGATACGCAGTATTTT. It translates to CATSPGTSSTDTQYF.

CDR3: CASDEAGTQYF. CDR3 DNA: TGTGCCAGCGACGAAGCAGGTACGCAGTATTTT. The chain joins TRBV28 to TRBJ2-3; D unclear. The CDR3 contains 11 residues. V was clipped by 8 bases and J by 8 bases, with 11 bases between them. Germline CDR1 is MDHEN and CDR2 is SYDVKM.